This TCR beta chain is from a study of T cell repertoires in aging, cancer and after chemotherapy. For the study at large: Donor ages fell into six groups from 30 or younger up to 70 or older. General study results and limits: No conclusions about immunological memory after chemotherapy can be drawn from the repertoire data. Median generation probability rose over the chemotherapy interval in each cancer cohort, suggesting rebound thymic output.

A mixed TRB-A/B primer pool amplified rearranged TRB by multiplex touch-down PCR. TCRdb reprocessed the multiplex PCR reads with MiXCR, giving one entry per CDR3 protein. Found here are 4,900 or so distinct CDR3 sequences, 30% to 40% of them singletons; the top ten hold just over 45%. About this clonotype itself: The antigen is unknown.

TCR beta rearrangements were amplified from peripheral blood genomic DNA. This CDR3 contains 15 residues. CDR1 is MNHNY and CDR2 is SVGAGI in the germline V gene (reference sequence). Unmatched junction bases numbered 8, after V lost 8 bases and J lost 3 bases. The rearrangement joins TRBV6-6 to TRBJ1-5, with 9 bases matching TRBD1. The receptor's source is a human donor with a blood cancer. Sequencing was performed on blood. The CDR3 sequence is CASYPGQGNNQPQHF. The CDR3 region has the DNA TGTGCCAGCTATCCGGGACAGGGAAACAATCAGCCCCAGCATTTT.